Sequencing of this TCR beta chain was carried out in a study of technical replicates of blood from a few donors. Repertoires were generated with immunoSEQ multiplex PCR, while TCRdb's copy carries only in-frame clones and drops some. The table records roughly 64,000 clones, 70% to 90% of them present only once. CDR1 and CDR2 (germline): LNHNV, YYDKDF (reference sequence). Trimming stripped 5 bases from V and 0 bases from J, with 14 bases between. CDR3 length: 16 amino acids. This rearrangement joins TRBV15 to TRBJ2-1; D possibly corresponds to TRBD2 (5 bases). The origin of this receptor is a human donor in good health. Some clones in this sample may be carry-over from other donors' samples. Sequenced material: PBMCs. In nucleotides, the CDR3 is TGTGCCACCAGCCTCGGACTGGGAAGCTCCTACAATGAGCAGTTCTTC. Translated, it gives CATSLGLGSSYNEQFF.